This TCR beta chain was captured by sequencing in a study of siplizumab effects on memory and regulatory T cells (dated by TCRdb to about 2019). In the study overall: The study examined how the anti-CD2 antibody siplizumab affects alloreactive T-cell subsets in allogeneic mixed lymphocyte reactions built from human PBMCs. Broader findings and caveats from the paper: Whether proliferating Tregs from siplizumab cultures were suppressive was not functionally confirmed. Unstimulated naive T cells appeared more diverse than memory T cells, and naive cells seemed to contribute substantially to the alloresponse. Among mappable alloreactive CD4+ clones, an average Treg-derived fraction of about 69% was observed with siplizumab, compared with 26.9% in control reactions. A naive or memory phenotype could not be assigned to roughly 75-95% of proliferating CD4+ or CD8+ clones. Because sequences at frequencies below about 10^-5 were poorly captured, only a minor fraction of alloreactive clones could be mapped back to unstimulated subsets. The cumulative frequency of alloreactive sequences that could be traced back to unstimulated CD4+ memory T cells was significantly reduced by siplizumab.

On this clone itself: No cognate antigen has been identified for it. The sample holds no much larger clone one base away, and base qualities are not on file.

Sorted unstimulated T cells and proliferating T cells recovered from mixed lymphocyte reactions were subjected to TCRbeta CDR3 sequencing. Fresh whole blood from ten HLA-typed healthy donors was used as the source from which PBMCs were isolated. The CDR3, from cysteine to phenylalanine, totals 12 residues. The read is trimmed to its CDR3 DNA, 36 bases read in frame from base 1. According to the germline V gene, CDR1 reads SGHRS and CDR2 reads YFSETQ. At the junction V is shortened by 4 bases and J by 1 base, with 4 bases in between. The library was made by the immunoSEQ multiplex PCR assay. The deep sequencing platform assayed around 95,000 TCR templates per sample. Genomic DNA extracted from sorted T cells was used for TCRbeta CDR3 sequencing. Under the source paper's analysis protocol: The R programming language was used for clonal analysis of TCRbeta CDR3 data. Alloreactive CD4+ and CD8+ clones were identified by comparing unstimulated samples to CFSE-low samples taken after the reaction. Regulatory or non-regulatory origin was assigned to alloreactive CD4+ clones by matching of sequences to sorted unstimulated Treg and non-Treg repertoires. In TCRdb, the immuneACCESS table is reduced to in-frame sequences with V and J assigned. These tables do not hold every clone; where another copy was compared, an unresolved V gene accounts for under half, and the others remain unexplained. V and J calls and clone size come straight from that table; D and trimming were deduced from the DNA. The sample data list about 100,000 clones, and 91% of these were observed just once. In total, the top ten clones hold under 0.15% of the sample.

The sample consisted of CD4+ T cells sorted from blood. The receptor was isolated from a human donor in good health. The sequence links TRBV5-1 to TRBJ2-3, with the D gene not confidently named. Read as DNA, the sequence is TGCGCCAGCAGCGGCGGCACAGATACGCAGTATTTT. Translated, it reads CASSGGTDTQYF. Where the CDR3 stops, the reference TRBV5-1 and TRBJ2-3 genes take over; the full variable domain is KAGVTQTPRYLIKTRGQQVTLSCSPISGHRSVSWYQQTPGQGLQFLFEYFSETQRNKGNFPGRFSGRQFSNSRSEMNVSTLELGDSALYLCASSGGTDTQYFGPGTRLTVL.